Listed here are 17 T cell receptor beta chains from one sample, sequenced in a study of blood T cells in healthy people across ages. It was with a sample-barcoded 5' primer and a J-beta primer mix that a second PCR of about 6 to 12 cycles was run. TCRdb reprocessed the 5' RACE reads via MiXCR and lists one record per CDR3 protein. Altogether about 730,000 distinct CDR3 sequences are present, roughly 43% being singletons, with the ten largest covering 20% to 25%. The sequencing sample was made of blood. These receptors were collected from a woman aged 60-70 years in good health.

This clonotype has just a few counts. The V gene is TRBV2, the J gene TRBJ2-3; TRBD2 matches 10 bases. The CDR3 has 14 amino acids. Germline V CDR1 and CDR2: SNHLY, FYNNEI. Germline trimming cut 6 bases from V and 0 bases from J; bases unmatched to any gene: 0. CDR3 protein: CASRLAGSTDTQYF. CDR3 in DNA: TGTGCCAGCAGACTAGCGGGAAGCACAGATACGCAGTATTTT.

The chain uses TRBV6-2 or TRBV6-3 and TRBJ2-1, with 7 positions matching TRBD2. After removal of 4 bases from V and 0 bases from J, the junction contained 3 bases not matched to a gene. In germline, CDR1 is MNHEY, CDR2 SVGEGT. The CDR3 contains 15 residues. CDR3 nucleotide sequence: TGTGCCAGCAGTTTTAAGCGGGGCTCCTACAATGAGCAGTTCTTC. Translated: CASSFKRGSYNEQFF.

This sequence joins TRBV12-3 or TRBV12-4 and TRBJ2-3; weak D call: TRBD2 (6 bases). The CDR3 length is 14 residues. V was shortened by 2 bases and J by 6 bases, with 12 bases between the two germline ends. In nucleotides, the CDR3 is TGTGCCAGCAGTTTAAGGGATGCGGGGGATACGCAGTATTTT. Amino acids: CASSLRDAGDTQYF.

Concerning this clonotype: At one of its ends the junction is not consistent with the germline gene, which may arise from a read error. The rearrangement uses TRBV12-3 or TRBV12-4 and TRBJ1-5; the D is unclear. The length of the CDR3 is 13 residues. The CDR3 loop is CAGSGVSNQPQHF. The CDR3 DNA reads as TGTGCCGGCAGTGGCGTTAGCAATCAGCCCCAGCATTTT.

V and J are TRBV20-1 and TRBJ1-5, with TRBD1 as a possible D gene (6 bases). The V gene lost 0 bases and the J gene lost 0 bases, with 15 bases spanning the gap. The germline CDR1 and CDR2 sequences are DFQATT and SNEGSKA (reference sequence). This CDR3 is built from 17 residues. As DNA, the CDR3 is TGCAGTGCTAGAGATTCTCTAGGGGGTTATAGCAATCAGCCCCAGCATTTT. Amino acid sequence: CSARDSLGGYSNQPQHF.

This clonotype was detected a few times. The chain employs TRBV6-2 or TRBV6-3 and TRBJ2-5; 11 nucleotides line up with TRBD2. The CDR3 has 17 residues. Per the germline V gene, CDR1 is MNHEY and CDR2 is SVGEGT. With V trimmed by 6 bases and J by 4 bases, 13 bases remained unmatched. The CDR3 loop reads CASRRDTSGSPRETQYF. CDR3 nucleotide sequence: TGTGCCAGCAGGAGAGATACTAGCGGGAGCCCGAGAGAGACCCAGTACTTC.

The chain joins TRBV7-2 to TRBJ2-3; the D gene is possibly TRBD2 (6 bases). The germline V and J ends were trimmed by 5 bases and 4 bases, with 10 bases remaining between them. The CDR3 sequence is 13 residues long. Germline loops: CDR1 SGHTA, CDR2 FQGNSA. The CDR3 here is CASSERLADTQYF. The DNA of the CDR3 is TGTGCCAGCAGCGAGAGACTAGCAGATACGCAGTATTTT.

This clonotype was observed a handful of times. The CDR3 DNA sequence: TGTGCCAGCAGCTTAGCGCAAAACAGTCGAACGTCCTACGAGCAGTACTTC. It specifies CASSLAQNSRTSYEQYF. The chain is built from TRBV7-9 and TRBJ2-7, with D hard to call. The V gene's germline CDR1 is SEHNR and CDR2 FQNEAQ (reference sequence). The CDR3 covers 17 residues. Trimming removed 0 bases at V and 1 base at J, with 16 bases between.

This chain uses TRBV27 with TRBJ2-5, with a weak D call TRBD2 (6 bases). Between the trimmed V and J ends, which lost 6 bases and 11 bases, there was a span of 25 bases. There are 15 residues in the CDR3. CDR1 and CDR2 from the germline V gene are MNHEY and SMNVEV (reference sequence). In DNA form, the CDR3 reads TGTGCCAGCAGCGTTATGGTGGGAGGAGGCAATGAGCAGTACTTC. It yields the protein CASSVMVGGGNEQYF.

The V call is TRBV6-2 or TRBV6-3, the J call TRBJ2-1; no definite D call. Between the trimmed V and J ends, which lost 0 bases and 10 bases, there was a span of 19 bases. The V gene's germline CDR1 is MNHEY and CDR2 SVGEGT. CDR3 length equals 16 residues. For the CDR3, the DNA is TGTGCCAGCAGTTACTCGATCGGAATTTACTCCTACGAGCAGTTCTTC. Translation gives CASSYSIGIYSYEQFF.

The table lists this clonotype with a few counts. Here the CDR3 reads CSVASGTGIQPQHF. In nucleotides, the CDR3 is TGCAGCGTGGCCTCCGGGACAGGTATCCAGCCCCAGCATTTT. The chain has TRBV29-1 and TRBJ1-5; TRBD1 matches 8 bases. The germline V gene has CDR1 SQVTM and CDR2 ANQGSEA. The CDR3 contains 14 residues. The V and J ends lost 6 bases and 7 bases, in that order; junction bases with no gene match: 11.

This clonotype was detected only a few times. The V and J genes are TRBV21-1 and TRBJ2-1; the table assigns TRBD1, which was not confirmed against the DNA. TRBV21-1 is assigned pseudogene status. The CDR3 loop spans 17 amino acids. The CDR3 protein is CASSKRADRSSYNEQFF. DNA of the CDR3: TGTGCCAGCAGCAAAAGGGCGGACAGAAGCTCCTACAATGAGCAGTTCTTC.

The chain employs TRBV12-3 or TRBV12-4 and TRBJ2-1, with 7 bases lining up with TRBD2. The last part of the DNA fits TRBJ2-7 better; the J call may be wrong. The CDR3 totals 15 residues. The CDR3: CASRIAGSSYNEQYF. The CDR3 DNA sequence: TGTGCCAGCAGAATAGCGGGTAGCTCCTACAATGAGCAGTACTTC.

The chain uses TRBV20-1 and TRBJ2-2; D remains ambiguous. V was pared by 6 bases and J by 3 bases, with 11 bases between. The germline CDR1 and CDR2 sequences are DFQATT and SNEGSKA (reference sequence). The CDR3 is made up of 13 amino acids. CDR3 sequence reads: CSATDGYTGELFF. CDR3 DNA sequence: TGCAGTGCAACCGACGGTTACACCGGGGAGCTGTTTTTT.

Only a few counts were recorded for this clonotype. The rearrangement joins TRBV15 to TRBJ2-5; no firm D call. Germline V CDR1 and CDR2: LNHNV, YYDKDF (reference sequence). The CDR3 has 12 residues. V lost 5 bases and J 11 bases, leaving 15 bases between the germline ends. CDR3 amino acids: CATSAKGLEQYF. The CDR3, as DNA: TGTGCCACCAGCGCGAAGGGCCTGGAGCAGTACTTC.

This clonotype was observed a handful of times. The V gene is TRBV5-6, the J gene TRBJ2-2, with 8 bases fitting TRBD1. The CDR3 totals 15 residues. The germline V gene has CDR1 SGHDT and CDR2 YYEEEE. J gave up 4 bases and V 4 bases, and 6 bases lay outside the gene matches. The CDR3 region is CASSPRDRRTGELFF. The CDR3 DNA is TGTGCCAGCAGCCCCAGGGACAGGCGCACCGGGGAGCTGTTTTTT.

This rearrangement joins TRBV7-9 to TRBJ2-1, with TRBD1 as a possible D gene (6 bases). Trimming cost V 3 bases and J 6 bases, with 12 bases left between them. CDR3 size: 14 residues. Germline CDR1 SEHNR, CDR2 FQNEAQ (reference sequence). CDR3 bases: TGTGCCAGCAGCTTCGATACAGGGCGCAATGAGCAGTTCTTC. Protein: CASSFDTGRNEQFF.